The entry below gives a single TCR beta chain sequence along with its context. The CDR3 has 12 residues. Trimming took 1 base from V and 5 from J, leaving 8 bases between them. The germline gives CDR1 GTSNPN, CDR2 SVGIG (reference sequence). The entry originates in a study of control samples from healthy donors and cancer patients. Method: immunoSEQ multiplex PCR; TCRdb's copy keeps in-frame clones and lacks some. The sample has 2,500 to 3,000 clones, around 75% seen once. The chain recombines TRBV30 with TRBJ1-1; D remains ambiguous. Sequenced: formalin-fixed, paraffin-embedded tissue. The sequence came from a male donor with melanoma. The CDR3 loop is CAWSGAQTEAFF. CDR3 DNA sequence: TGTGCCTGGAGTGGGGCGCAAACTGAAGCTTTCTTT.